The following is a T cell receptor beta chain sequence with its context. The sample comes from a study of identical twins. TCRdb re-analysed the 5' RACE reads in MiXCR, keeping a single row per CDR3 protein. The sample has more than 1.5 million distinct CDR3 sequences; about 32% are singletons. CDR3 length equals 13 residues. CDR1 is LGHDT and CDR2 is YNNKEL in the germline V gene (reference sequence). V was pared by 7 bases and J by 4 bases, with 5 bases of the junction left unmatched. This rearrangement joins TRBV3-1 to TRBJ1-2, with 8 bases lining up with TRBD1. The sample consisted of cord blood. This receptor was taken from a newborn girl in good health. The CDR3 region is CASKSGGPYGYTF. The CDR3 nucleotides read TGTGCCAGCAAGTCAGGGGGCCCCTATGGCTACACCTTC.